This T cell receptor beta chain was found in a study of lymphopenia after photon versus proton radiotherapy. Regarding the study as a whole: After lymphocyte nadir, photon-treated repertoires showed oligoclonal expansion, especially CD8+ Temra. Relative stability marked proton patients; photon patients lost diversity and naive cells. Survival link was tested only in deceased patients; proton benefit remains a possibility. Post-nadir TCR diversity decline inversely tracked overall survival among those who died.

This clone was seen a single time. The antigen is undetermined. Some clones are missing from TCRdb's copy, which holds only in-frame ones; the method was immunoSEQ multiplex PCR. The table includes 25,000 to 30,000 clones, roughly four fifths detected once. The TCR was taken from a woman aged 45-65 years with pancreatic cancer. The source was peripheral blood, collected from a patient treated with photon-based radiotherapy.

The CDR3 spells CASSEGVGYGYTF. The CDR3 bases are TGTGCCAGCAGTGAGGGGGTAGGCTATGGCTACACCTTC. The chain carries TRBV27 and TRBJ1-2, with D tentatively TRBD1 (6 bases). Trimming removed 5 bases at V and 4 bases at J, with 11 bases between. The CDR3 length is 13 residues. Germline V CDR1 and CDR2: MNHEY, SMNVEV (reference sequence).